These T cell receptor beta chains were read from a single sample in a study of human T cells and chemical hapten exposure. TCRdb ran MiXCR on the RACE reads and lists one entry per CDR3 protein. Of some 79,000 distinct CDR3 sequences in the sample, roughly a tenth were seen once. Sample: whole blood, taken in connection with sensitization to the hapten diphenylcyclopropenone (DPC). Receptors originate from a woman aged 50 to 60 with alopecia areata. Some clones in this sample may be carry-over from other donors' samples. The CDR3 runs from the conserved cysteine through the conserved F or W. The order of the fields is J gene, V gene, D gene, clone size, CDR3 protein, CDR3 DNA. The D gene is left open where the match is weak. Not every row has a clone size; where given, it reads once, few, many or a size class.

>TRBJ2-3|TRBV27|NA|many
CASSLGGTDTQYF
TGTGCCAGCAGTTTAGGGGGCACAGATACGCAGTATTTT
>TRBJ2-1|TRBV29-1|NA|many
CSVTWGSRYEQFF
TGCAGCGTCACCTGGGGGAGTAGGTATGAGCAGTTCTTC
>TRBJ2-1|TRBV7-9|NA|NA
CASSLVGSGTSYNEQFF
TGTGCCAGCAGCTTAGTGGGCTCGGGGACCTCCTACAATGAGCAGTTCTTC
>TRBJ2-1|TRBV20-1|NA|few
CSARRASSNNEQFF
TGCAGTGCTAGGCGGGCTAGCAGTAACAATGAGCAGTTCTTC
>TRBJ2-1|TRBV12-3/TRBV12-4|NA|few
CASSLELNEQFF
TGTGCCAGCAGTTTAGAACTGAATGAGCAGTTCTTC
>TRBJ2-7|TRBV30|TRBD2|NA
CAWSVGSGITYEQYF
TGTGCCTGGAGTGTCGGTAGCGGGATAACCTACGAGCAGTACTTC
>TRBJ2-1|TRBV27|TRBD2|few
CASSRPLAGVNEQFF
TGTGCCAGCAGCCGTCCTCTAGCGGGAGTAAATGAGCAGTTCTTC
>TRBJ1-5|TRBV6-5|NA|few
CASRASLRANQPQHF
TGTGCCAGCAGGGCAAGCCTGAGGGCCAATCAGCCCCAGCATTTT
>TRBJ2-2|TRBV5-6|NA|many
CASSLLGVNTGELFF
TGTGCCAGCAGCTTGTTGGGGGTCAACACCGGGGAGCTGTTTTTT
>TRBJ2-2|TRBV11-2|NA|medium-sized
CASSLGGGGELFF
TGTGCCAGCAGCTTAGGCGGCGGCGGGGAGCTGTTTTTT
>TRBJ2-3|TRBV7-2|NA|NA
CASSLVVGTPPDTQYF
TGTGCCAGCAGCTTAGTAGTCGGGACCCCCCCCGATACGCAGTATTTT
>TRBJ1-1|TRBV29-1|NA|few
CSVKQGRTEAFF
TGCAGCGTTAAACAGGGTAGGACTGAAGCTTTCTTT
>TRBJ1-2|TRBV27|NA|NA
CASSLSPSDGYTF
TGTGCCAGCAGTTTATCGCCCAGCGATGGCTACACCTTC
>TRBJ2-5|TRBV4-1|NA|many
CASSQVYGGRGPQETQYF
TGCGCCAGCAGCCAAGTTTACGGGGGTCGGGGTCCCCAAGAGACCCAGTACTTC
>TRBJ2-7|TRBV4-1|NA|NA
CASSQAVSTTYEQYF
TGCGCCAGCAGCCAAGCCGTCAGCACGACCTACGAGCAGTACTTC
>TRBJ2-3|TRBV7-9|NA|many
CASRTRIGGPSTDTQYF
TGTGCCAGCAGAACCCGGATTGGCGGGCCGAGCACAGATACGCAGTATTTT
>TRBJ1-1|TRBV12-3/TRBV12-4|NA|many
CASSGVMGVVMPEAFF
TGTGCCAGCAGTGGTGTAATGGGGGTAGTTATGCCTGAAGCTTTCTTT
>TRBJ2-2|TRBV20-1|NA|many
CSARGGVGTGELFF
TGCAGTGCTAGAGGTGGCGTCGGCACCGGGGAGCTGTTTTTT
>TRBJ1-1|TRBV20-1|NA|NA
CSARIRGAGLANTEAFF
TGCAGTGCTAGGATCAGGGGCGCGGGTCTGGCGAACACTGAAGCTTTCTTT
>TRBJ2-7|TRBV6-2/TRBV6-3|TRBD2|many
CASRPAGTLSEQYF
TGTGCCAGCAGGCCAGCGGGAACCCTATCCGAGCAGTACTTC
>TRBJ2-1|TRBV20-1|TRBD2|NA
CSANRAGVWDEQFF
TGCAGTGCTAACCGAGCGGGAGTATGGGATGAGCAGTTCTTC
>TRBJ1-1|TRBV3-1|NA|NA
CASSQDRDTEAFF
TGTGCCAGCAGCCAAGACCGGGACACTGAAGCTTTCTTT
>TRBJ1-6|TRBV7-9|TRBD1|NA
CASNDRGDNSPLHF
TGTGCCAGCAACGACAGGGGAGATAATTCACCCCTCCACTTT
>TRBJ1-4|TRBV30|NA|many
CAWSSGVGTNEKLFF
TGTGCCTGGAGTTCCGGGGTAGGGACTAATGAAAAACTGTTTTTT
>TRBJ1-1|TRBV7-2|TRBD1|NA
CASSLQGAVTEAFF
TGTGCCAGCAGCTTACAGGGGGCTGTGACTGAAGCTTTCTTT
>TRBJ2-3|TRBV5-5|NA|many
CASSTRDSRYF
TGTGCCAGCAGCACCCGAGATTCGCGGTATTTT
>TRBJ1-1|TRBV5-4|NA|many
CASSRQNTEAFF
TGTGCCAGCAGCCGACAGAACACTGAAGCTTTCTTT